This entry features one T cell receptor beta chain sequence. The antigen remains undetermined. The data stem from a study of T cell responses to AZD1222 COVID-19 vaccine. On the study more broadly: Doses given second, at about 4 or about 12 weeks, were pooled.

Trimming pared 6 bases from V and 3 bases from J, leaving 3 bases between. This CDR3 spans 12 amino acids. Germline lookup yields CDR1 KGHSH and CDR2 LQKENI. Clones were sequenced by immunoSEQ multiplex PCR, and TCRdb holds only the in-frame ones, with some missing. This table has under 140,000 clones, 85% to 95% appearing once. Findings of the study overall: Spike-specific TCR breadth rose after two AZD1222 doses, and depth rose as well. Reportedly, nearly half of unique spike TCRs recognized epitopes outside B.1.351/B.1.1.7 mutations.

J is TRBJ1-6 and V is TRBV18; D remains unclear. The TCR originated in an adult in good health. Sequencing was performed on peripheral blood, taken on day 0 of AZD1222 vaccination. The CDR3 spells CASSLYNSPLHF. The CDR3 DNA is TGTGCCAGCTCTCTCTATAATTCACCCCTCCACTTT.